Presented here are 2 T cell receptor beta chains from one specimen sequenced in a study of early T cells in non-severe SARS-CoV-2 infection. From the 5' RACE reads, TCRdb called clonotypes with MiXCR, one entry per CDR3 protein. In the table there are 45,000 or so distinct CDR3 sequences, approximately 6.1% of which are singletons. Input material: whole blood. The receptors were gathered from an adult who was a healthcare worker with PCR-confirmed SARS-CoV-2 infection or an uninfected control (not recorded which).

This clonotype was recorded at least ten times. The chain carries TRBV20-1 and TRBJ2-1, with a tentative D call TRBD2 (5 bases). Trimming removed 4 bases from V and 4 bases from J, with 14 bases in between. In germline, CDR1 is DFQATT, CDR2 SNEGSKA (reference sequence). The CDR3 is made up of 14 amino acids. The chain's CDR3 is CSAIPVRVYNEQFF. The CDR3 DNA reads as TGCAGTGCTATACCGGTGAGGGTGTACAATGAGCAGTTCTTC.

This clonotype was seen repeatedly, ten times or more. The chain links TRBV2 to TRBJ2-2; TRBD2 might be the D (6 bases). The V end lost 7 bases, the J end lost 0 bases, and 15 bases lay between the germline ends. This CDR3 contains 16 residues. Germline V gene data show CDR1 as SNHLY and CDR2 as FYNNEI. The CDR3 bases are TGTGCCAGCACGCCGGCGGGACCCGCGAACACCGGGGAGCTGTTTTTT. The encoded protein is CASTPAGPANTGELFF.